The 14 T cell receptor beta chains below all came from one sample that was sequenced in a study of blood T cell repertoires in COVID-19. This table comes from immunoSEQ multiplex PCR, and its TCRdb copy is limited to in-frame clones, with some not included. The sample has about 99,000 clones, 84% seen once. Sequenced material: peripheral blood. The receptors originated from an older man with active or convalescent COVID-19.

This clone was observed a few times. V is TRBV11-3 and J is TRBJ2-1; 8 bases are shared with TRBD2. After removal of 5 bases from V and 5 bases from J, the junction contained 8 bases not matched to a gene. The length of the CDR3 is 15 residues. The germline gives CDR1 SGHNT, CDR2 YENEEA. CDR3 loop: CASSPRGGPHNEQFF. CDR3 in DNA: TGTGCCAGCAGCCCCCGGGGGGGCCCACACAATGAGCAGTTCTTC.

V is TRBV5-1 and J is TRBJ2-1, with 10 bases that match TRBD2. Germline V gene sequence: CDR1 SGHRS, CDR2 YFSETQ. This CDR3 spans 17 amino acids. Germline trimming cut 3 bases from V and 5 bases from J; bases unmatched to any gene: 11. In DNA, the CDR3 is TGCGCCAGCAGCTCCCAGCGGGGAGCGGGGGGGAACAATGAGCAGTTCTTC. Its translation: CASSSQRGAGGNNEQFF.

V gene TRBV30 combines with J gene TRBJ2-2; the D gene is possibly TRBD2 (5 bases). The CDR3 contains 12 residues. Germline V gene sequence: CDR1 GTSNPN, CDR2 SVGIG (reference sequence). Trimming took off 2 bases at V and 6 bases at J, with 7 bases between the two ends. CDR3 in DNA: TGTGCCTGGAGTCCCGGGGCCGGGGAGCTGTTTTTT. It codes for CAWSPGAGELFF.

V is TRBV10-3 and J is TRBJ1-5; D may be TRBD1 (5 bases). The ends were cut back, 8 bases at V and 0 bases at J, with 20 bases in the middle. The CDR3 runs to 17 residues. Germline lookup yields CDR1 ENHRY and CDR2 SYGVKD. CDR3: CAIGALSRASSNQPQHF. The CDR3 nucleotides are TGTGCCATCGGGGCCCTCTCTCGTGCCAGTAGCAATCAGCCCCAGCATTTT.

The rearrangement joins TRBV3-1 (or the pseudogene TRBV3-2) to TRBJ2-5, with D unclear. Germline lookup yields CDR1 LGHDT and CDR2 YNNKEL (reference sequence). Trimming took 0 bases from V and 5 from J, leaving 4 bases between them. The CDR3 runs to 12 residues. The CDR3 is CASSQDRETQYF. The CDR3 DNA is TGTGCCAGCAGCCAAGATCGGGAGACCCAGTACTTC.

This clone appeared once. V gene TRBV6-1 combines with J gene TRBJ2-5, with 8 positions matching TRBD1. This CDR3 comprises 14 residues. J lost 2 bases, V lost 3 bases, and 2 bases had no gene match. Germline assignment: CDR1 MNHNS and CDR2 SASEGT. CDR3 nucleotides: TGTGCCAGCAGTGACAGGGGGCGACAAGAGACCCAGTACTTC. Translation gives CASSDRGRQETQYF.

The chain is built from TRBV5-4 and TRBJ2-1; the D gene is possibly TRBD2 (6 bases). This CDR3 contains 16 residues. V was pared by 3 bases and J by 0 bases, with 13 bases between. The germline V gene has CDR1 SGHNT and CDR2 YYREEE (reference sequence). Here the CDR3 reads CASSSPRGGSYNEQFF. For the CDR3, the DNA is TGTGCCAGCAGCTCGCCGCGGGGAGGCTCCTACAATGAGCAGTTCTTC.

The chain is built from TRBV6-5 and TRBJ1-2; TRBD1 agrees at 7 bases. Germline CDR1 is MNHEY and CDR2 is SVGAGI. Germline trimming cut 7 bases from V and 4 bases from J; bases unmatched to any gene: 6. The CDR3 has 13 residues. The CDR3 region has the DNA TGTGCCAGCACCCTGGACAGGAGCTATGGCTACACCTTC. Translating gives CASTLDRSYGYTF.

The V and J genes are TRBV3-1 (or the pseudogene TRBV3-2) and TRBJ2-5; no clear D. The length of the CDR3 is 17 residues. Looked up from germline, CDR1 is LGHDT and CDR2 is YNNKEL (reference sequence). V gave up 0 bases and J gave up 5 bases, with 19 bases separating them. CDR3: CASSQDPNSKAGETQYF. The CDR3 DNA follows: TGTGCCAGCAGCCAAGATCCTAACTCAAAGGCCGGGGAGACCCAGTACTTC.

The chain recombines TRBV5-1 with TRBJ2-2; possible D gene TRBD2, 6 bases. There are 14 residues in the CDR3. CDR1 and CDR2 (germline): SGHRS, YFSETQ. V was shortened by 4 bases and J by 4 bases, with 11 bases between the two germline ends. The CDR3 reads CASSVPGGTGELFF. The CDR3, as DNA: TGCGCCAGCAGCGTACCCGGGGGCACCGGGGAGCTGTTTTTT. Drawing the rest from reference TRBV5-1 and TRBJ2-2, the complete variable domain is KAGVTQTPRYLIKTRGQQVTLSCSPISGHRSVSWYQQTPGQGLQFLFEYFSETQRNKGNFPGRFSGRQFSNSRSEMNVSTLELGDSALYLCASSVPGGTGELFFGEGSRLTVL.

The rearrangement uses TRBV5-4 and TRBJ1-1; a weak D match, TRBD1 (6 bases). Germline V gene sequence: CDR1 SGHNT, CDR2 YYREEE (reference sequence). This CDR3 spans 15 amino acids. Trimming removed 4 bases at V and 3 bases at J, with 16 bases between. Here the CDR3 DNA reads TGTGCCAGCAGCACCTGGACAGCCCTTGACACTGAAGCTTTCTTT. Translation gives CASSTWTALDTEAFF.

This clone has just one count. The chain links TRBV29-1 to TRBJ2-1; D is possibly TRBD2 (5 bases). V was pared by 3 bases and J by 4 bases, with 16 bases between. Germline V gene data show CDR1 as SQVTM and CDR2 as ANQGSEA. The CDR3 is 15 residues long. As DNA, the CDR3 is TGCAGCGTTGACACTACCCGGACTCAATACAATGAGCAGTTCTTC. It specifies CSVDTTRTQYNEQFF.

The DNA for the CDR3 is TGTGCCAGCAGTTTATCGCGGGGCTACACTGAAGCTTTCTTT. Protein product: CASSLSRGYTEAFF. The chain employs TRBV27 and TRBJ1-1; perhaps TRBD1 as D (5 bases). The V end was cut by 0 bases, the J end by 3 bases, with 8 bases between. Per the germline V gene, CDR1 is MNHEY and CDR2 is SMNVEV (reference sequence). CDR3 length equals 14 residues.

J is TRBJ2-7 and V is TRBV2; TRBD2 is a possible D gene (6 bases). This CDR3 spans 13 amino acids. Looked up from germline, CDR1 is SNHLY and CDR2 is FYNNEI. V lost 8 bases to trimming and J lost 1 base, with 12 bases between them. The CDR3 sequence: CASVAGKSYEQYF. The CDR3, as DNA: TGTGCCAGCGTTGCGGGGAAGTCCTACGAGCAGTACTTC. Supplemented by reference TRBV2 and TRBJ2-7, the full variable domain reads EPEVTQTPSHQVTQMGQEVILRCVPISNHLYFYWYRQILGQKVEFLVSFYNNEISEKSEIFDDQFSVERPDGSNFTLKIRSTKLEDSAMYFCASVAGKSYEQYFGPGTRLTVT.